This T cell receptor beta chain emerged from a study of T cells in Graves' hyperthyroidism and ophthalmopathy. General study results and limits: Most expanded thyroid clonotypes above 0.001 recurred in blood.

RNA transcripts gave rise to amplified TCR beta CDR3 regions. With the HTBI primer set, the TCR CDR3 went through a first round of RT-PCR. TCRdb reprocessed the multiplex PCR reads via MiXCR and lists one record per CDR3 protein. The sample yields nearly 600,000 distinct CDR3 sequences, 12% to 15% seen once. Germline V gene data show CDR1 as SGDLS and CDR2 as YYNGEE. The CDR3 consists of 17 residues. Losses at the gene ends were 0 bases for V and 2 bases for J; bases not matched to a gene: 8. Each ophthalmopathy patient scored at least 3 on the Clinical Activity Score and at least 4 on NOSPECS grade, with duration under 3 months. Lactation, pregnancy, other autoimmune disease or uncontrolled infection led to exclusion of patients. Thyroid ultrasound and orbital computed tomography, with clinical symptoms and serum thyroxine and TRAb, informed diagnoses. This clonotype appeared a single time. As yet, its antigen is unknown.

The sequenced sample was blood. The receptor was isolated from a woman aged 18-29 years with Graves' ophthalmopathy. The genes are TRBV9 and TRBJ2-3, with 8 bases aligning to TRBD2. CDR3 bases: TGTGCCAGCAGCGTAGGCCAGCGGGAGCGATACACAGATACGCAGTATTTT. This gives the protein CASSVGQRERYTDTQYF.